This TCR beta chain was sequenced for a study of blood T cell repertoires in COVID-19. Turning to the study itself: The samples span acute and convalescent COVID-19 from the United States, Italy and Spain. T cells, B-cell-depleted T cells, or PBMCs provided the cDNA or gDNA that served as material.

The CDR3 is 20 residues long. The V gene end was trimmed by 9 bases and the J gene end by 2 bases; junction bases not matched to a gene: 21. Germline V gene sequence: CDR1 LNHDA, CDR2 SQIVND (reference sequence). Original analysis: Researchers report that nucleated cell counts were estimated from reference gene primer amplification. Profiled with immunoSEQ multiplex PCR; TCRdb holds only in-frame clones, not every one. V and J calls and clone size are copied from that table; D and trimming were computed from the DNA. The profile shows about 180,000 clones, more than 80% of them singletons. This rearrangement joins TRBV19 to TRBJ1-5, with 11 bases that match TRBD1. Sequenced: peripheral blood. The origin of this receptor is a human donor in a cohort sampled during active COVID-19. The CDR3 bases are TGTGCCAGCGAAGCGGGGACCGGGACAGGGGGACCGTACGGCAATCAGCCCCAGCATTTT. Translation: CASEAGTGTGGPYGNQPQHF. The variable domain in full, with the rest retrieved from reference TRBV19 and TRBJ1-5, is DGGITQSPKYLFRKEGQNVTLSCEQNLNHDAMYWYRQDPGQGLRLIYYSQIVNDFQKGDIAEGYSVSREKKESFPLTVTSAQKNPTAFYLCASEAGTGTGGPYGNQPQHFGDGTRLSIL.